The sequence of this T cell receptor beta chain was determined in a study of cytomegalovirus exposure and HLA in healthy donors. Study-level results: Most subjects' HLA-A and HLA-B alleles were reportedly predicted from TCR beta sequences. Many donors carried some public TCRs, although rarity characterized most TCR sequences.

Germline lookup yields CDR1 SQVTM and CDR2 ANQGSEA. The ends lost 7 bases at V and 4 bases at J; junction bases unmatched: 6. CDR3 length: 12 residues. This clone was counted only a few times. Its cognate antigen is unknown. A multiplex PCR was run with 60 Vbeta primers and 13 Jbeta primers. This table comes from immunoSEQ multiplex PCR, and its TCRdb copy is limited to in-frame clones, with some not included. Among around 210,000 clones listed, just under 80% were seen once. This sequence was found in a boy between 10 and 17 years old in good health and CMV-seronegative. The sample consisted of PBMCs. The chain combines TRBV29-1 with TRBJ1-2; 7 nucleotides agree with TRBD1. CDR3 in DNA: TGCAGCGGGGGGGACAGCGGCTATGGCTACACCTTC. It codes for CSGGDSGYGYTF.